The source of this TCR beta chain is a study of T cells after yellow fever vaccination (dated by TCRdb to between 2018 and 2021). Background for the entire study: Libraries from fractions with low cell numbers were prepared with the SMART-Seq v4 Ultra Low Input RNA kit. To track T-cell clones before and after primary and booster YFV17D yellow fever vaccination, bulk TCR alpha and beta repertoires were sequenced longitudinally. Two healthy male donors, one aged 18 to 30 and one aged 30 to 40 years, made up the cohort. Bulk PBMC replicates and cell subsets were isolated from blood drawn at multiple timepoints before and after both primary and secondary immunization. General conclusions and limits of the study: Only a couple of donors were included in the study, so the extent to which the findings can be generalized is limited. After the booster, most of the clones that had expanded following primary vaccination were detected again (almost 98% of CD4 and 80% to 90% of CD8), which suggests that memory was broadly maintained. FACS-sorted repertoires could contain abundant contaminating clonotypes from the bulk population, so computational filtering was required. A small fraction of clonotypes appeared in both the CD4 and CD8 compartments, likely as a result of convergent recombination. The secondary T-cell response was weaker than the primary response but faster, peaking on day 5 instead of day 15.

The treatment or condition label, read with the paper, signifies: live attenuated yellow fever vaccine strain. PBMCs were isolated from peripheral blood using a standard Ficoll-Paque protocol. Dynabeads CD4 and CD8 positive selection kits were used to isolate the CD4 and CD8 T-cell fractions. TriZol was used to extract RNA from bulk PBMCs, from CD4 and CD8 fractions, and from dextramer-positive and dextramer-negative fractions. TCR cDNA was synthesized by 5'RACE template switching, which introduced a universal primer site and unique molecular identifiers. cDNA synthesis was primed from both the TCR alpha and TCR beta constant segments. Library amplification used two PCR steps, and the second PCR step added sample barcodes and sequencing adapters. Libraries were sequenced on Illumina HiSeq 2500 (2x100 bp) or NovaSeq (2x150 bp). Per the source publication's procedure: Reads were demultiplexed and collapsed into UMI consensus sequences with MIGEC, and V(D)J alignment was performed with MiXCR. Using edgeR on replicate PBMC samples, clonotypes were called vaccine-responding if FDR was below 0.01 and the log2 fold change was above 5 up to day 15. Bulk clonotypes were assigned CD4 or CD8 identity according to which sequenced CD4 or CD8 repertoire held them at higher abundance. TCRdb passed the public sequencing reads through fastp at Q25 and MiXCR, retaining productive beta sequences. Entries that share a CDR3 protein sequence are merged under the most common genes and DNA. TCRdb's processing, not the study's, gives the V and J calls here. Across this sample there are 150,000 to 200,000 distinct CDR3 sequences, with under 7.5% seen only once. Under 3% of the sample comes from the top ten.

This clonotype came up many times. Its target antigen remains unknown. No much larger clone is present one base from it, and per-base qualities are unavailable. CDR1 and CDR2 (MNHEY, SVGAGI) derive from the germline V gene. Trimming leaves V shorter by 4 bases and J shorter by 2 bases, with the junction holding 8 bases beyond the gene matches. From cysteine to phenylalanine, the CDR3 is 15 amino acids long. The only DNA kept is the CDR3, 45 bases in frame from the first base. The chain employs TRBV6-5 and TRBJ2-7; 7 bases in the middle match TRBD2. This clonotype was obtained from a man in his late teens or twenties who received the YFV17D yellow fever vaccine. The sample here was CD4+ T cells sorted from PBMCs, taken 5 days after the first yellow fever vaccination. The CDR3 region has the sequence CASSSLPGLPYEQYF. The DNA sequence is as follows: TGTGCCAGCAGTTCCTTGCCGGGACTACCCTACGAGCAGTACTTC.